This paragraph reports one T cell receptor beta chain. This specimen comes from a study of blood T cell repertoires in COVID-19. Overall study context: Samples came from the United States, Italy and Spain, spanning acute and convalescent COVID-19. T cells, B-cell-depleted T cells, or PBMCs supplied cDNA or gDNA.

Source study methods: Estimates of nucleated cell counts were drawn from the amplification of reference gene primers. The data were produced by immunoSEQ multiplex PCR, yet TCRdb's version contains in-frame clones alone and is incomplete. Clone size and the V and J calls come from that table; the DNA yielded D and trimming. The sample contains fewer than 250,000 clones, around 80% of which appear only once. With 0 bases removed from V and 3 bases from J, the gap between germline ends came to 9 bases. Per the germline V gene, CDR1 is ENHRY and CDR2 is SYGVKD. The CDR3 is 14 residues long. The rearrangement joins TRBV10-3 to TRBJ2-7; TRBD1 is a possible D gene (6 bases). The sequencing sample was made of peripheral blood. The receptor comes from a woman aged 40 to 55 with acute or convalescent COVID-19. CDR3 protein: CAISESAGDYEQYF. DNA for the CDR3: TGTGCCATCAGTGAGTCTGCAGGGGACTACGAGCAGTACTTC.